These T cell receptor beta chains were read from a single sample in a study of T cells in Graves' hyperthyroidism and ophthalmopathy. TCRdb itself ran the multiplex PCR reads through MiXCR, one entry per CDR3 protein. The sample contains a few hundred thousand distinct CDR3 sequences, approximately 25% of which appear only once. The specimen sequenced was blood. These receptors all come from a man aged 50 to 59 with Graves' hyperthyroidism. Both conserved end residues are trimmed from each CDR3. Size tells how often a clone was seen (once, few, many) or the class of an expanded clone, and some rows leave it out.

v_call clone_size cdr3_aa
TRBV3-1 - ASSWGGAYSNQPQH
TRBV29-1 many SVEVIMNTEAF
TRBV7-3 - ASTPPGTGVYNEQF
TRBV5-1 - ASSLGLALYNEQF
TRBV5-1 - ASSLQQGGIFYEQY
TRBV6-1 - ASSEAYGQYEQY
TRBV29-1 few SVVGATSEQY
TRBV2 - ASSESNTGELF
TRBV7-9 once ASSRSRGPAGANVLT
TRBV15 - ATGERGQTGELF
TRBV7-8 few ASSPSRDLEQF
TRBV3-1 many ASSQVNNEQF
TRBV20-1 - SARDWAGGLRETQY
TRBV28 - ASSLDLKNTIY
TRBV19 - ASSTSANNEQF
TRBV2 many ASCLANYEQY
TRBV14 - ASSQDLRGREQY
TRBV28 - ASGGVSDTEAF
TRBV19 - ASSFGTTVTYEQY
TRBV5-1 few ASSEDSGRGEQY
TRBV20-1 many SVGSGRTDTQY
TRBV7-3 few ASSLGLGAEAF
TRBV7-2 many ASSLERRAGSSYEQY
TRBV20-1 - SARPSGRVSTGELF
TRBV5-1 - ASAREGREDTQY
TRBV7-9 many ASSHHPTRDRSYNEQF
TRBV20-1 - SARGLGGSLQETQY
TRBV19 - ASSTRGEMDTEAF
TRBV27 - ASSLAGSAGLEQY
TRBV12-3/TRBV12-4 few ASSLVGGRGSPLH
TRBV20-1 few SATDLTGEKLF
TRBV5-1 - ASRIKAGVETQY
TRBV7-9 few ASSLARQANYGYT
TRBV6-1 many ASSETGAEWFGTLETQY
TRBV6-1 many ASSFMGSDTQY
TRBV5-1 few ASSHRQGGGYGYT
TRBV11-2 - AIVPALAGPPGENQY
TRBV29-1 few SVLPRGEVEAF
TRBV11-3 - ASSVDRDQETQY
TRBV3-1 - ASSRGQGTGYT
TRBV11-2 many ASSSRGGGASYNEQF